The text below deals with one TCR beta chain. The antigen remains undetermined. The sample is drawn from a study of cytomegalovirus exposure and HLA in healthy donors. Study at large: A prior analysis found roughly 110 million unique TCR beta sequences from roughly 180 million T cells. Study-level points and caveats: Near-uniform donor sequencing depth was presumed by presence/absence analyses. The study listed around 150 cytomegalovirus-associated TCR beta chains. Donors belonging to an Asian-associated ancestry cluster reportedly showed fewer N-insertions in productive TCRs than the approximately 640-donor mean, according to what a later analysis found.

Vbeta (60) and Jbeta (13) primers were used in the PCR. Some clones are missing from TCRdb's copy, which holds only in-frame ones; the method was immunoSEQ multiplex PCR. Its table records more than 40,000 clones. V lost 2 bases and J lost 2, with 10 bases in between. The length of the CDR3 is 14 residues. Germline values: CDR1 SGHVS, CDR2 FNYEAQ. The sequencing sample was made of PBMCs. This chain uses TRBV7-6 with TRBJ2-7; D is unclear. This receptor was identified in a woman aged 40 to 55 in good health and CMV-seronegative. The CDR3 here is CASSLNPNTYEQYF. CDR3 bases: TGTGCCAGCAGCTTAAACCCAAACACCTACGAGCAGTACTTC.